This TCR beta chain was recorded in a study of blood T cell repertoires in COVID-19. Across the study: Spain, Italy and the United States supplied samples that represented acute and convalescent COVID-19.

As originally analysed: Quantification of nucleated cells was approximated via reference gene primer amplification. The data were produced by immunoSEQ multiplex PCR, yet TCRdb's version contains in-frame clones alone and is incomplete. V, J and clone size are taken as reported in that table, and D and trimming were inferred from the DNA itself. The sample has about 130,000 clones, roughly 89% seen once. Seattle researchers signed up patients amid active infection and tracked them longitudinally. With V trimmed by 6 bases and J by 4 bases, 9 bases remained unmatched. Germline V gives CDR1 LNHDA, CDR2 SQIVND (reference sequence). The CDR3 extends over 15 amino acids.

The sequence was obtained from a man between 60 and 75 years old with COVID-19, enrolled during active disease. The chain uses TRBV19 and TRBJ1-1; 9 bases line up with TRBD1. Sequencing was carried out using peripheral blood. CDR3 loop: CASSRDRGVITEAFF. CDR3 coding DNA: TGTGCCAGTAGCCGTGACAGGGGGGTTATCACTGAAGCTTTCTTT.